A selection of T cell receptor beta chains follows, all from one sample in a study of T-cell memory formation after mild COVID-19. TCRdb redid the calling of the 5' RACE reads with MiXCR, one entry per CDR3 protein. Here the sample spans about 260,000 distinct CDR3 sequences, less than 9.5% being singletons. The sequencing input was PBMCs or a T cell subset sorted from them (not recorded which). Every receptor here comes from a man aged 18 to 30 who had mild COVID-19 (a few samples of this study predate the infection). Cell type and time point are not known. Both conserved end residues are part of each CDR3. A D gene is named only where the DNA matches it firmly. Clone size is stated in some rows and not others, as once, few, many or a class when expanded.

TRBV6-5	.	.	TRBJ1-5	CASSPSPGRWSQPQHF	TGTGCCAGCAGTCCCAGCCCGGGACGGTGGTCTCAGCCCCAGCATTTT
TRBV4-2	.	TRBD2	TRBJ2-3	CASSQDTAGGQYF	TGTGCCAGCAGCCAAGATACGGCGGGGGGTCAGTATTTT
TRBV10-1	few	.	TRBJ2-1	CASGSGSSYNEQFF	TGCGCCAGCGGCAGCGGAAGCTCCTACAATGAGCAGTTCTTC
TRBV12-3/TRBV12-4	.	.	TRBJ2-5	CASSHYRGGGEETQYF	TGTGCCAGCAGCCACTATAGGGGGGGAGGGGAAGAGACCCAGTACTTC
TRBV19	many	TRBD1	TRBJ1-1	CASMEDRGRQGREGEAFF	TGTGCCAGTATGGAGGACAGGGGCCGGCAGGGGAGGGAGGGTGAAGCTTTCTTT
TRBV7-3	many	TRBD2	TRBJ2-1	CASSPHQAGPSYNEQFF	TGTGCCAGCAGCCCACACCAAGCGGGGCCCTCCTACAATGAGCAGTTCTTC
TRBV20-1	many	TRBD2	TRBJ2-3	CSAMGLDHTQYF	TGCAGTGCTATGGGACTAGATCATACGCAGTATTTT
TRBV30	.	.	TRBJ2-7	CAWSQTGRHEQYF	TGTGCCTGGAGCCAAACAGGGCGCCACGAGCAGTACTTC
TRBV20-1	.	TRBD1	TRBJ2-1	CSAAVAGGPYNEQFF	TGCAGTGCAGCAGTTGCAGGGGGCCCTTACAATGAGCAGTTCTTC
TRBV28	few	.	TRBJ1-4	CASSLDDGATNEKLFF	TGTGCCAGCAGTTTAGATGATGGGGCAACTAATGAAAAACTGTTTTTT
TRBV5-6	few	.	TRBJ1-2	CASTRDLNYGYTF	TGTGCCAGCACCCGGGACTTGAACTATGGCTACACCTTC
TRBV18	.	.	TRBJ2-3	CASSTLVSKIGTDTQYF	TGTGCCAGCTCAACTCTGGTCTCCAAAATCGGCACAGATACGCAGTATTTT
TRBV12-3/TRBV12-4	many	.	TRBJ1-5	CASSLDNQPQHF	TGTGCCAGCAGTCTCGACAATCAGCCCCAGCATTTT
TRBV9	few	.	TRBJ1-2	CASSEPIGGRDTLPNYGYTF	TGTGCCAGCAGCGAACCCATCGGAGGCCGCGATACCCTTCCTAACTATGGCTACACCTTC
TRBV7-9	.	TRBD2	TRBJ2-7	CASSFSGGPQWEQYF	TGTGCCAGCAGCTTTAGCGGGGGGCCCCAGTGGGAGCAGTACTTC
TRBV4-1	.	TRBD1	TRBJ1-5	CASSQGDRGNNQPQHF	TGCGCCAGCAGCCAAGGGGACAGGGGGAACAATCAGCCCCAGCATTTT
TRBV19	few	TRBD1	TRBJ1-5	CASGVEGATYQPQHF	TGTGCCAGTGGGGTGGAGGGGGCAACCTATCAGCCCCAGCATTTT
TRBV7-2	few	.	TRBJ1-2	CASSLELGTDFVYGYTF	TGTGCCAGCAGCTTAGAATTAGGGACGGACTTCGTCTATGGCTACACCTTC
TRBV27	few	.	TRBJ1-6	CASTEGYYNSPLHF	TGTGCCAGCACCGAGGGTTACTATAATTCACCCCTCCACTTT
TRBV19	.	.	TRBJ2-7	CASSRGTYTYEQYF	TGTGCCAGTAGTAGAGGGACTTACACCTACGAGCAGTACTTC
TRBV5-1	few	.	TRBJ1-1	CASRSANRATEAFF	TGCGCCAGCAGATCTGCAAACAGGGCCACTGAAGCTTTCTTT
TRBV5-1	many	.	TRBJ1-3	CASSFSDSGNTIYF	TGCGCCAGCAGCTTCTCAGACTCTGGAAACACCATATATTTT
TRBV5-1	few	.	TRBJ2-1	CASSRTANNEQFF	TGCGCCAGCAGCAGGACAGCCAACAATGAGCAGTTCTTC
TRBV6-1	once	TRBD1	TRBJ2-3	CASSLSPQGGLGTDTQYF	TGTGCCAGCAGCCTCTCCCCCCAAGGGGGCCTTGGCACAGATACGCAGTATTTT
TRBV3-1	few	.	TRBJ1-4	CASSQARIGEKLFF	TGTGCCAGCAGCCAAGCCAGGATTGGTGAAAAACTGTTTTTT
TRBV10-3	.	.	TRBJ1-1	CAISGGGLPEAFF	TGTGCCATCAGTGGGGGAGGCCTCCCTGAAGCTTTCTTT
TRBV24-1	many	.	TRBJ2-3	CATSHGTHFDTQYF	TGTGCCACCAGTCATGGAACACACTTCGATACGCAGTATTTT
TRBV4-3	few	.	TRBJ2-1	CASSQGLPNGEQFF	TGCGCCAGCAGCCAAGGGCTCCCTAATGGTGAGCAGTTCTTC
TRBV10-3	few	.	TRBJ1-2	CAISEGGPNYGYTF	TGTGCCATCAGTGAAGGGGGGCCTAACTATGGCTACACCTTC
TRBV20-1	.	TRBD2	TRBJ2-1	CSARAGGNEQFF	TGCAGTGCTAGAGCGGGGGGGAATGAGCAGTTCTTC
TRBV10-3	.	.	TRBJ1-2	CAISDWSSTNGYTF	TGTGCCATCAGTGACTGGTCGTCCACGAATGGCTACACCTTC
TRBV12-3/TRBV12-4	many	.	TRBJ1-6	CASSLHNSPLHF	TGTGCCAGCAGTTTACATAATTCACCCCTCCACTTT
TRBV27	few	.	TRBJ2-1	CATSDSVYNEQFF	TGTGCCACCTCCGACAGTGTGTACAATGAGCAGTTCTTC
TRBV28	many	.	TRBJ1-5	CASSLLGILPRQPQHF	TGTGCCAGCAGTTTACTGGGGATACTACCGCGTCAGCCCCAGCATTTT
TRBV9	few	.	TRBJ2-1	CASSVAGVPANEQFF	TGTGCCAGCAGCGTAGCTGGGGTCCCGGCCAATGAGCAGTTCTTC
TRBV5-6	few	.	TRBJ2-7	CASSPQGGTHEQYF	TGTGCCAGCAGCCCGCAGGGGGGTACGCACGAGCAGTACTTC
TRBV15	few	TRBD2	TRBJ2-3	CATRSPSGGAPDTQYF	TGTGCCACCAGATCTCCTAGCGGGGGGGCCCCAGATACGCAGTATTTT
TRBV12-3/TRBV12-4	many	TRBD1	TRBJ2-3	CASSRTGTYTDTQYF	TGTGCCAGCAGCAGGACAGGGACCTACACAGATACGCAGTATTTT
TRBV29-1	many	.	TRBJ2-1	CSVLPRRDSYNEQFF	TGCAGCGTCCTACCCCGGAGGGATTCCTACAATGAGCAGTTCTTC
TRBV6-5	.	.	TRBJ1-3	CASTSSSGNTIYF	TGTGCCAGCACCTCGTCCTCTGGAAACACCATATATTTT
TRBV5-1	few	TRBD1	TRBJ1-2	CASSLEAGTAYGYTF	TGCGCCAGCAGCTTGGAGGCCGGGACAGCGTATGGCTACACCTTC
TRBV6-2/TRBV6-3	.	TRBD2	TRBJ2-2	CASSYPTSGGPSYTNTGELFF	TGTGCCAGCAGTTACCCGACTAGCGGGGGACCCAGCTATACCAACACCGGGGAGCTGTTTTTT
TRBV19	few	TRBD2	TRBJ2-1	CASRNLAGGRLYNEQFF	TGTGCCAGTAGAAATCTAGCGGGGGGCCGCCTTTACAATGAGCAGTTCTTC
TRBV12-3/TRBV12-4	many	.	TRBJ2-6	CASILTLSGANVLTF	TGTGCCAGCATCCTGACGCTTTCAGGGGCCAACGTCCTGACTTTC
TRBV4-3	few	.	TRBJ2-5	CASSQEARVREETQYF	TGCGCCAGCAGCCAAGAAGCGAGGGTCAGGGAAGAGACCCAGTACTTC
TRBV7-9	.	.	TRBJ2-3	CASSPPRGNTDTQYF	TGTGCCAGCAGCCCCCCTCGAGGGAACACAGATACGCAGTATTTT
TRBV7-2	many	.	TRBJ2-4	CASSLRQSGVAKNIQYF	TGTGCCAGCAGCCTACGGCAGTCGGGTGTAGCCAAAAACATTCAGTACTTC
TRBV29-1	many	.	TRBJ2-7	CSVEEGTPYEQYF	TGCAGCGTTGAAGAGGGGACACCCTACGAGCAGTACTTC
TRBV11-2	.	.	TRBJ1-6	CASSLGGPSYNSPLHF	TGTGCCAGCAGCTTGGGAGGTCCCTCCTATAATTCACCCCTCCACTTT
TRBV12-3/TRBV12-4	.	.	TRBJ2-6	CASSLAGGITGANVLTF	TGTGCCAGCAGTTTAGCCGGGGGCATCACTGGGGCCAACGTCCTGACTTTC
TRBV5-4	few	TRBD1	TRBJ1-2	CASSLWDSSYGYTF	TGTGCCAGCAGCCTGTGGGACAGCTCCTATGGCTACACCTTC
TRBV12-3/TRBV12-4	.	TRBD2	TRBJ2-4	CASSLRLAGGRTRKNIQYF	TGTGCCAGCAGTTTACGGCTAGCGGGGGGCAGGACACGCAAAAACATTCAGTACTTC
TRBV10-3	.	.	TRBJ2-5	CAISDTEDWRQETQYF	TGTGCCATCAGTGACACTGAGGACTGGCGACAAGAGACCCAGTACTTC
TRBV5-1	many	TRBD1	TRBJ2-5	CASSLAGQGETQYF	TGCGCCAGCAGCTTGGCGGGACAGGGGGAGACCCAGTACTTC
TRBV12-3/TRBV12-4	.	TRBD2	TRBJ2-3	CASSRLGLAGGTSTDTQYF	TGTGCCAGCAGTCGACTGGGACTAGCGGGGGGTACGAGCACAGATACGCAGTATTTT
TRBV6-2/TRBV6-3	.	TRBD1	TRBJ1-5	CASRTGSSPRGNQPQHF	TGTGCCAGCAGGACAGGGTCATCCCCTCGGGGCAATCAGCCCCAGCATTTT
TRBV6-6	.	.	TRBJ1-1	CASSRAGQFGKAFF	TGTGCCAGCAGTCGGGCTGGGCAATTCGGGAAAGCTTTCTTT